This T cell receptor (beta chain) was recovered during a study of cytotoxic CD8 clonotypes in ibrutinib-treated CLL. The assay was immunoSEQ multiplex PCR, and TCRdb's table has in-frame clones only and misses some. The repertoire includes 200,000 to 250,000 clones, roughly three quarters of them detected once, and approximately 6.3% sits in the top ten. The germline gives CDR1 DFQATT, CDR2 SNEGSKA (reference sequence). The V end lost 3 bases, the J end lost 9 bases, and 6 bases lay between the germline ends. This CDR3 region has 10 residues. This clone showed up just a few times. This chain uses TRBV20-1 with TRBJ2-1; D remains ambiguous. The sample consisted of PBMCs, taken after 12 months of ibrutinib treatment. The receptor was derived from a human donor with chronic lymphocytic leukemia. Written as DNA, the CDR3 is TGCAGTGCTAGGAATCCTGAGCAGTTCTTC. Translating gives CSARNPEQFF.